Reported below is one T cell receptor beta chain. Its antigen remains unidentified. Germline CDR1 and CDR2: SGHKS and YYEKEE (reference sequence). The CDR3 runs 15 residues. The trim removed 1 base at V and 5 bases at J, leaving 5 bases unmatched. The sample is drawn from a study of cytomegalovirus exposure and HLA in healthy donors. Study-level findings and limits: V- and J-gene trimming of TCR beta was linked (in a later analysis) to a missense DCLRE1C variant.

The PCR contained 60 Vbeta and 13 Jbeta primers. Assay: immunoSEQ multiplex PCR; the TCRdb copy retains only in-frame clones and omits some. The table includes 150,000 to 200,000 clones, roughly 68% detected once. Sequenced material: PBMCs. The sequence was collected from a woman in her twenties or thirties in good health and CMV-seronegative. The genes are TRBV5-5 and TRBJ2-1, with 8 positions matching TRBD2. In DNA form, the CDR3 reads TGTGCCAGCAGCTTGATTCTAGCGGGTAACAATGAGCAGTTCTTC. Its translation: CASSLILAGNNEQFF.